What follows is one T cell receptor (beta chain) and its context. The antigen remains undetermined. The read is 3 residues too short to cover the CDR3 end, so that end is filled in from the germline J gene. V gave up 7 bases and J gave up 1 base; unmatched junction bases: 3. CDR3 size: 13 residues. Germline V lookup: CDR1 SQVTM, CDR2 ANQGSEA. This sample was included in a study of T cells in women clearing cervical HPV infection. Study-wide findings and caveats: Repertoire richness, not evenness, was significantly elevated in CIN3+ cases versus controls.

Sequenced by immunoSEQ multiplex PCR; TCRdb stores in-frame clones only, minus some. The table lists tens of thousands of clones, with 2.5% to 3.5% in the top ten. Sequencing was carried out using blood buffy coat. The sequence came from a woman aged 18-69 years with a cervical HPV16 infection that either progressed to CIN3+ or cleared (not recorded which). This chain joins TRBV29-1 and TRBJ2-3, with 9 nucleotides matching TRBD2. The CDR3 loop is CSARGGGTDTQYF. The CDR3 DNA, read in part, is TGCAGCGCGCGGGGGGGAGGCACAGATACG.